This TCR beta chain is drawn from a study of blood T cell repertoires in COVID-19. As for the study in general: COVID-19 samples, acute and convalescent, were from the United States, Italy and Spain. The analysed material was cDNA or gDNA that came from T cells, B-cell-depleted T cells, or PBMCs.

Germline lookup yields CDR1 SQVTM and CDR2 ANQGSEA. The CDR3 runs to 13 residues. Trimming took 7 bases from V and 3 from J, leaving 16 bases between them. Assay: immunoSEQ multiplex PCR; the TCRdb copy retains only in-frame clones and omits some. The table lists about 42,000 clones, 85% to 90% of them singletons. The receptor's source is a man aged 50-59 years with active COVID-19. The V call is TRBV29-1, the J call TRBJ2-7; D perhaps matches TRBD2 (6 bases). What was sequenced was peripheral blood. DNA for the CDR3: TGCAGCGCCATTGGAGGGATTGTCTACGAGCAGTACTTC. It is translated as CSAIGGIVYEQYF.